The 25 T cell receptor beta chains given below trace back to one sample, sequenced in a study of blood T cells in healthy people across ages. Sample-barcoded 5' priming and a J-beta primer mix drove a second PCR of 7 to 11 cycles. Each CDR3 protein gets one entry after TCRdb re-called the 5' RACE reads with MiXCR. Of 1.8 million or so distinct CDR3 sequences listed, about 39% are singletons. Sequenced sample: blood. These receptors originate from a human donor in good health.

The chain is built from TRBV6-5 and TRBJ2-3; 8 bases align to TRBD2. This CDR3 spans 16 amino acids. In germline, CDR1 is MNHEY, CDR2 SVGAGI. The V segment lost 6 bases and the J segment 6 bases; nucleotides outside the gene matches: 14. The CDR3 nucleotides are TGTGCCAGCAGCCCCGGACTAGCTTTCAGTATGGATACGCAGTATTTT. Protein: CASSPGLAFSMDTQYF.

The sample holds a few counts of this clonotype. The V and J genes are TRBV18 and TRBJ2-6, with D possibly being TRBD1 or TRBD2 (5 bases each). This CDR3 comprises 18 residues. The V and J ends lost 4 bases and 1 base respectively, with 17 bases between them. Germline V gives CDR1 KGHSH, CDR2 LQKENI. CDR3 nucleotide sequence: TGTGCCAGCTCACTATTACTAGGGGTGCGTTCTGGGGCCAACGTCCTGACTTTC. Its translation is CASSLLLGVRSGANVLTF.

V usage is TRBV28 and J usage is TRBJ2-7; D ambiguous. Germline lookup yields CDR1 MDHEN and CDR2 SYDVKM. The CDR3 is 14 residues long. Trimming left V 4 bases short and J 0 bases short, with 10 bases between. The CDR3 DNA reads as TGTGCCAGCAGTTACTATCAAGTCTCCTACGAGCAGTACTTC. Residues: CASSYYQVSYEQYF.

The chain joins TRBV12-3 or TRBV12-4 to TRBJ1-2; possibly TRBD1 for D (5 bases). This CDR3 has 13 amino acids. V was trimmed by 0 bases and J by 6 bases, leaving 8 bases between them. CDR3 sequence: CASSLAGTHGYTF. The CDR3 nucleotides read TGTGCCAGCAGTTTAGCAGGGACCCATGGCTACACCTTC.

This clonotype was observed a handful of times. The genes are TRBV11-2 and TRBJ2-3; D is perhaps TRBD2 (6 bases). With 7 bases removed from V and 5 bases from J, the gap between germline ends came to 22 bases. There are 16 residues in the CDR3. CDR1 and CDR2 from the germline V gene are SGHAT and FQNNGV. The CDR3 nucleotides are TGTGCCAGCATCTCTAATCCGGCGGGGTTTATAGATACGCAGTATTTT. This gives the protein CASISNPAGFIDTQYF.

CDR3: CASSRSGVETQYF. As DNA, the CDR3 is TGTGCCAGCAGCCGATCCGGGGTGGAGACCCAGTACTTC. The rearrangement links TRBV13 to TRBJ2-5; D is possibly TRBD2 (5 bases). Germline values: CDR1 PRHDT, CDR2 FYEKMQ (reference sequence). Trimming removed 5 bases at V and 5 bases at J, with 12 bases between. CDR3 length: 13 residues.

In this sample, this clonotype turned up a few times. The rearrangement links TRBV5-1 to TRBJ1-2; TRBD1 is a possible D gene (5 bases). Trimming took off 3 bases at V and 2 bases at J, with 26 bases between the two ends. Germline values: CDR1 SGHRS, CDR2 YFSETQ. There are 19 residues in the CDR3. CDR3 DNA sequence: TGCGCCAGCAGCTCGATCCGCAGCAGGGTCCCTCGGGAGAACTATGGCTACACCTTC. Protein: CASSSIRSRVPRENYGYTF.

CDR3 coding DNA: TGTGCCAGCAGTCTCACACAGGGCCTTAGGGAGTTCTTC. Its translation is CASSLTQGLREFF. V and J are TRBV6-5 and TRBJ2-1; maybe TRBD1 (6 bases). Trimming pared 5 bases from V and 14 bases from J, leaving 19 bases between. Germline assignment: CDR1 MNHEY and CDR2 SVGAGI. The CDR3 consists of 13 residues.

This chain links TRBV20-1 with TRBJ1-1; a possible D gene is TRBD1 (5 bases). The CDR3 extends over 14 amino acids. CDR1 is DFQATT, CDR2 SNEGSKA, per germline (reference sequence). With 4 bases removed from V and 3 bases from J, the gap between germline ends came to 15 bases. The CDR3 nucleotides read TGCAGTGCTATAACGGACACACAGGACACTGAAGCTTTCTTT. This codes for CSAITDTQDTEAFF.

This clonotype appeared a few times. The rearrangement joins TRBV5-1 to TRBJ1-2; D unresolved. Germline V gene lookup returns CDR1 SGHRS and CDR2 YFSETQ. This CDR3 has 13 amino acids. Trimming shortened V by 4 bases and J by 3 bases, and 10 bases separated the two germline ends. CDR3 bases: TGCGCCAGCAGCCCGACCCGGTACTATGGCTACACCTTC. Translating it yields CASSPTRYYGYTF.

This rearrangement joins TRBV7-6 to TRBJ1-1, with TRBD1 matching over 9 bases. V was clipped by 5 bases and J by 4 bases; unmatched bases: 11. The CDR3 extends over 16 amino acids. The germline V gene has CDR1 SGHVS and CDR2 FNYEAQ. CDR3 coding DNA: TGTGCCAGCAGCCCCCGGGACAGGGATTTGCTCACTGAAGCTTTCTTT. It yields the protein CASSPRDRDLLTEAFF.

The chain joins TRBV15 to TRBJ2-7; TRBD2 might be the D (6 bases). The J call could be wrong; TRBJ2-5 is a better fit for the DNA end. The length of the CDR3 is 13 residues. Germline loops: CDR1 LNHNV, CDR2 YYDKDF (reference sequence). The CDR3 sequence: CATSRPGVETQYF. CDR3 nucleotide sequence: TGTGCCACCAGCAGACCGGGGGTGGAGACCCAGTACTTC.

In its sample, this clonotype was seen a few times. The chain recombines TRBV12-3 or TRBV12-4 with TRBJ2-1; a possible D gene is TRBD2 (5 bases). The CDR3 extends over 13 amino acids. V lost 7 bases, J lost 8 bases, and 15 bases lay in between. CDR3 amino acids: CASTLTIAYEQFF. The DNA for the CDR3 is TGTGCCAGCACCCTAACCATAGCGTATGAGCAGTTCTTC.

The genes are TRBV7-9 and TRBJ1-1; a possible D gene is TRBD1 (5 bases). This CDR3 has 14 residues. V lost 5 bases to trimming and J lost 3 bases, with 13 bases between them. Germline V gene data show CDR1 as SEHNR and CDR2 as FQNEAQ (reference sequence). The CDR3 region has the DNA TGTGCCAGCAGCCGGGGGGGATGGGACACTGAAGCTTTCTTT. Translation gives CASSRGGWDTEAFF.

The rearrangement uses TRBV6-1 and TRBJ2-3; 8 bases align to TRBD2. Germline-derived CDR1 and CDR2 are MNHNS and SASEGT. The CDR3 runs to 16 residues. The junction had 6 bases not matched to a gene; V was cut back by 4 bases and J by 0 bases. The CDR3 DNA reads TGTGCCAGCAGTGTGCGAATAGCGGGGAGCACAGATACGCAGTATTTT. It yields the protein CASSVRIAGSTDTQYF.

The V call is TRBV20-1, the J call TRBJ2-5, with 13 bases that match TRBD2. V shed 3 bases, J shed 7 bases, and the junction held 11 bases outside the gene matches. CDR1 is DFQATT and CDR2 is SNEGSKA in the germline V gene (reference sequence). The CDR3 runs 16 residues. The CDR3 DNA reads as TGCAGTGCTAGGGGACTAGCGGGGAGCCTCGGGGTGACCCAGTACTTC. Translating gives CSARGLAGSLGVTQYF.

This clonotype was counted only a few times. This chain joins TRBV7-2 and TRBJ2-3, with 8 nucleotides matching TRBD2. The ends lost 4 bases at V and 6 bases at J; junction bases unmatched: 9. Germline CDR1 reads SGHTA; CDR2 reads FQGNSA. CDR3 size: 15 residues. In nucleotides, the CDR3 is TGTGCCAGCAGCTCCCCGGCGGGGGGAGGGGATACGCAGTATTTT. It codes for CASSSPAGGGDTQYF.

This clonotype was counted a single time. The chain joins TRBV5-5 to TRBJ2-3; TRBD2 is a possible D gene (6 bases). This CDR3 region has 14 residues. The germline V gene has CDR1 SGHKS and CDR2 YYEKEE (reference sequence). V lost 7 bases to trimming and J lost 6 bases, with 18 bases between them. The CDR3 sequence is CASGDWGNRDTQYF. In DNA form, the CDR3 reads TGTGCCAGCGGGGACTGGGGAAACAGGGATACGCAGTATTTT.

The sample holds one count of this clonotype. This chain links TRBV12-3 or TRBV12-4 with TRBJ1-1; 7 bases line up with TRBD1. V shed 7 bases and J 1 base; nucleotides not matched to a gene: 6. The CDR3 consists of 14 residues. The CDR3 is CASTSDRENTEAFF. In nucleotides, the CDR3 is TGTGCCAGCACCTCCGACAGGGAGAACACTGAAGCTTTCTTT.

The sample holds a few counts of this clonotype. The chain recombines TRBV28 with TRBJ2-5; no clear D. The CDR3 sequence is 13 residues long. Trimming pared 7 bases from V and 0 bases from J, leaving 9 bases between. CDR1 is MDHEN and CDR2 is SYDVKM in the germline V gene. CDR3 nucleotides: TGTGCCAGCACGACCATGTACCAAGAGACCCAGTACTTC. Translated, it gives CASTTMYQETQYF. The full variable domain, rest sourced from reference TRBV28 and TRBJ2-5, is DVKVTQSSRYLVKRTGEKVFLECVQDMDHENMFWYRQDPGLGLRLIYFSYDVKMKEKGDIPEGYSVSREKKERFSLILESASTNQTSMYLCASTTMYQETQYFGPGTRLLVL.

The chain employs TRBV9 and TRBJ2-7; D may be TRBD2 (6 bases). With 0 bases removed from V and 6 bases from J, the gap between germline ends came to 16 bases. Germline V lookup: CDR1 SGDLS, CDR2 YYNGEE. The CDR3 has 15 residues. CDR3 sequence: CASSVGGLETFEQYF. CDR3 bases: TGTGCCAGCAGCGTAGGGGGACTGGAGACCTTCGAGCAGTACTTC.

The chain joins TRBV12-3 or TRBV12-4 to TRBJ2-4, with 8 positions matching TRBD1. The CDR3 totals 13 residues. V lost 4 bases, J lost 8 bases, and 4 bases stayed unmatched. The CDR3 spells CASSSGGEDIQYF. Written as DNA, the CDR3 is TGTGCCAGCAGTTCAGGGGGCGAAGACATTCAGTACTTC.

Comments on this clonotype: Germline is not matched at one junction end, which may reflect a read error. The chain joins TRBV18 to TRBJ1-2; unclear D gene. The CDR3 covers 14 residues. Germline V CDR1 and CDR2: KGHSH, LQKENI. The chain's CDR3 is CAGSPSSRAYGYTF. CDR3 bases: TGTGCCGGCTCACCATCCTCCAGAGCCTATGGCTACACCTTC. Complete variable domain (other parts from reference TRBV18 and TRBJ1-2): NAGVMQNPRHLVRRRGQEARLRCSPMKGHSHVYWYRQLPEEGLKFMVYLQKENIIDESGMPKERFSAEFPKEGPSILRIQQVVRGDSAAYFCAGSPSSRAYGYTFGSGTRLTVV.

This sequence joins TRBV29-1 and TRBJ1-5; tentatively, D is TRBD1 (5 bases). The ends were cut back, 2 bases at V and 11 bases at J, with 19 bases in the middle. Germline V CDR1 and CDR2: SQVTM, ANQGSEA. The CDR3 contains 14 residues. The CDR3 region has the DNA TGCAGCGTTGAAAGGACCGGGGCGCAAGAGACCCAGCATTTT. Amino acids: CSVERTGAQETQHF.

Concerning this clonotype: A clone one base away is much larger, so this may be a read error. In DNA, the CDR3 is TGTGCCAGCAGCACAGGGAGGGATTACTACGAGCAGTTCTTC. This codes for CASSTGRDYYEQFF. This rearrangement joins TRBV7-2 to TRBJ2-1; a possible D gene is TRBD2 (7 bases). The germline CDR1 and CDR2 sequences are SGHTA and FQGNSA. Trimming pared 5 bases from V and 10 bases from J, leaving 18 bases between. This CDR3 is 14 amino acids long.